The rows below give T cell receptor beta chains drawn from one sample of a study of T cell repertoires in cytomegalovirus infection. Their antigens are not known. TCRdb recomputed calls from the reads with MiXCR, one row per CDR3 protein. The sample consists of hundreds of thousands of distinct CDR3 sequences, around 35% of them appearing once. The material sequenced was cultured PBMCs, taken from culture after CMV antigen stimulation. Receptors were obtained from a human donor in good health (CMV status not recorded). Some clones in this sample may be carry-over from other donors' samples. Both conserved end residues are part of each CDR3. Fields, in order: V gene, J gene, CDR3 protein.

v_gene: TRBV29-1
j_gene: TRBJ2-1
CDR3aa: CSVERGQQFF

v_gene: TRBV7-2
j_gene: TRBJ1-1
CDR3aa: CASSLRQGGLGTEAFF

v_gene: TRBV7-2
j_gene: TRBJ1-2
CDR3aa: CASSFLGQGDPNYGYTF

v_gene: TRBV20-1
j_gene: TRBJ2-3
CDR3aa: CSAIAPVGGGSTDTQYF

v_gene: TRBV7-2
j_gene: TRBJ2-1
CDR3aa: CASSLGVREQFF

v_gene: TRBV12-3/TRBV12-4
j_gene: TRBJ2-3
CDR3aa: CASSWGHTDTQYF

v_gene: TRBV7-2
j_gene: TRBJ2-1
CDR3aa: CASRLGERGGRDEQFF

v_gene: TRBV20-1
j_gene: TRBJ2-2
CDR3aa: CSAASPGTGELFF

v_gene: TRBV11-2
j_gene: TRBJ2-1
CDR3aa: CASSPDRGGKQFF

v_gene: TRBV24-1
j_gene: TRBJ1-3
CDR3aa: CATSDPRTSGNTIYF

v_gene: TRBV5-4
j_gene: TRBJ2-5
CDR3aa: CASSLPLAAQETQYF

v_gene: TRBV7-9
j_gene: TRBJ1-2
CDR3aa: CASSLGGTGGRDYTF

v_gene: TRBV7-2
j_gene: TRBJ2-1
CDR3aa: CASSARGLALNNEQFF

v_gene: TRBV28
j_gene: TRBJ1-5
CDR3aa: CASSLQFSNQPQHF

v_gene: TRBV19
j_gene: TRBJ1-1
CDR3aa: CASSNPGGGRTEAFF

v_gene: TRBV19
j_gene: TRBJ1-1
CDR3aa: CASSIVSTGNTEAFF

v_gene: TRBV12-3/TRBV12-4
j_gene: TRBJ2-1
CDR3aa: CASSSRGPTSYNEQFF

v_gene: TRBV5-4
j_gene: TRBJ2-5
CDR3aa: CASSSSGVEETQYF